These 20 T cell receptor beta chains were all obtained from the same sample, sequenced in a study of blood T cell repertoires in COVID-19. This table comes from immunoSEQ multiplex PCR, and its TCRdb copy is limited to in-frame clones, with some not included. Of around 260,000 clones in the sample, 91% are singletons; the top ten hold roughly 2.7%. Sequencing was done on a sample of peripheral blood. The receptors were sampled from a person under 30 with COVID-19, enrolled during active disease.

The V and J genes are TRBV4-2 and TRBJ1-5; D uncertain. The V end lost 4 bases, the J end lost 4 bases, and 8 bases lay between the germline ends. The CDR3 runs 13 residues. Germline values: CDR1 LGHNA, CDR2 YNFKEQ. CDR3 residues: CASSPPGNQPQHF. CDR3 nucleotide sequence: TGTGCCAGCAGCCCCCCGGGTAATCAGCCCCAGCATTTT.

The V and J genes are TRBV29-1 and TRBJ2-5; 11 nucleotides align to TRBD1. Germline loops: CDR1 SQVTM, CDR2 ANQGSEA. The CDR3 has 15 amino acids. J lost 2 bases, V lost 6 bases, and 8 bases had no gene match. CDR3 in DNA: TGCAGCGTGGATCGGACAGGGGGCGGACAAGAGACCCAGTACTTC. This codes for CSVDRTGGGQETQYF.

This chain links TRBV29-1 with TRBJ2-3, with D unclear. The V end was cut by 5 bases, the J end by 2 bases, with 11 bases between. Per germline, CDR1 SQVTM and CDR2 ANQGSEA. This CDR3 has 13 residues. The CDR3 region is CSVRTRTTDTQYF. DNA for the CDR3: TGCAGCGTTCGTACCAGAACCACAGATACGCAGTATTTT.

The gene calls are TRBV18 and TRBJ2-5, with 7 bases lining up with TRBD1. The length of the CDR3 is 15 residues. V trimming: 6 bases; J trimming: 2 bases; junction bases outside the gene matches: 9. Germline lookup yields CDR1 KGHSH and CDR2 LQKENI. As DNA, the CDR3 is TGTGCCAGCTCCCCCCCGGGACAGTCTCAAGAGACCCAGTACTTC. It codes for CASSPPGQSQETQYF.

V and J are TRBV15 and TRBJ2-7, with 8 bases identical to TRBD1. The germline V gene encodes CDR1 LNHNV and CDR2 YYDKDF (reference sequence). Unmatched junction bases numbered 9, after V lost 5 bases and J lost 3 bases. The length of the CDR3 is 15 residues. The CDR3 DNA is TGTGCCACCAGCCTCGGGACAGGCGTTAACTACGAGCAGTACTTC. Translation gives CATSLGTGVNYEQYF. Complete variable domain (other parts from reference TRBV15 and TRBJ2-7): DAMVIQNPRYQVTQFGKPVTLSCSQTLNHNVMYWYQQKSSQAPKLLFHYYDKDFNNEADTPDNFQSRRPNTSFCFLDIRSPGLGDTAMYLCATSLGTGVNYEQYFGPGTRLTVT.

The chain joins TRBV6-2 or TRBV6-3 to TRBJ1-6, with D unresolved. The CDR3 sequence is 12 residues long. V was shortened by 2 bases and J by 11 bases, with 7 bases between the two germline ends. Germline CDR1 reads MNHEY; CDR2 reads SVGEGT. The CDR3 DNA follows: TGTGCCAGCAGTTACGACGAGGCACCCCTCCACTTT. Translating gives CASSYDEAPLHF.

In this sample, this clone turned up a few times. The CDR3 DNA is TGTGCCAGCCGGGAAGGGGGCAGCACCCAGTACTTC. Translated, it gives CASREGGSTQYF. The chain joins TRBV7-9 to TRBJ2-5, with 7 bases lining up with TRBD1. The CDR3 runs 12 residues. The germline CDR1 and CDR2 sequences are SEHNR and FQNEAQ (reference sequence). V shed 8 bases and J 8 bases; nucleotides not matched to a gene: 8.

This clone turned up a few times. The chain has TRBV2 and TRBJ2-7; D is ambiguous. The V end lost 5 bases, the J end lost 0 bases, and 23 bases lay between the germline ends. CDR1 is SNHLY, CDR2 FYNNEI, per germline. The CDR3 is 18 residues long. The CDR3 nucleotides read TGTGCCAGCAGTCCAAGCCCCCCCGGGTCCGGCAGCTCCTACGAGCAGTACTTC. It codes for CASSPSPPGSGSSYEQYF.

This clone was counted between two and nine times. The chain employs TRBV6-1 and TRBJ1-6; D uncertain. V lost 2 bases to trimming and J lost 7 bases, with 12 bases between them. Germline assignment: CDR1 MNHNS and CDR2 SASEGT. The CDR3 runs to 15 residues. CDR3 DNA: TGTGCCAGCAGTGAATCTCCGGGAGGCAATTCACCCCTCCACTTT. Translating gives CASSESPGGNSPLHF.

The chain links TRBV21-1 to TRBJ1-1; TRBD1, the table's D call, lacks a check against the DNA. TRBV21-1 is labeled a pseudogene. The CDR3 runs 16 residues. As DNA, the CDR3 is TGTGCCAGCAGCAAAGATGGCAGGGGGTCGGGCACTGAAGCTTTCTTT. It is translated as CASSKDGRGSGTEAFF.

V and J are TRBV2 and TRBJ1-1, with D uncertain. V was trimmed by 7 bases and J by 2 bases, leaving 14 bases between them. Germline V gives CDR1 SNHLY, CDR2 FYNNEI. This CDR3 contains 14 residues. The DNA for the CDR3 is TGTGCCAGCACCGCGGAAGCGAGAAACACTGAAGCTTTCTTT. Amino acid sequence: CASTAEARNTEAFF.

This sequence joins TRBV2 and TRBJ2-1, with 10 bases fitting TRBD2. J was trimmed by 7 bases and V by 7 bases; bases with no gene match: 13. The germline V gene encodes CDR1 SNHLY and CDR2 FYNNEI. The CDR3 contains 16 residues. Written as DNA, the CDR3 is TGTGCCAGCAACCCCCGGCTAGCGGGAGTAAGAAATGAGCAGTTCTTC. This translates into CASNPRLAGVRNEQFF.

J is TRBJ2-3 and V is TRBV29-1; 8 nucleotides line up with TRBD1. Looked up from germline, CDR1 is SQVTM and CDR2 is ANQGSEA. The CDR3 consists of 18 residues. V lost 3 bases and J lost 3; bases outside the gene matches: 17. In nucleotides, the CDR3 is TGCAGCGTTGAGTTACAGGGGGGATTTGCGAGAGGAACAGATACGCAGTATTTT. As protein: CSVELQGGFARGTDTQYF.

This clone was observed a handful of times. V gene TRBV5-8 combines with J gene TRBJ2-7; TRBD2 might be the D (7 bases). Germline V gene sequence: CDR1 SGHTS, CDR2 YDEGEE. The ends were cut back, 2 bases at V and 6 bases at J, with 12 bases in the middle. This CDR3 is built from 13 residues. CDR3 in DNA: TGTGCCAGCAGCTTATCGGGGGGCGCCGAGCAGTACTTC. Its protein is CASSLSGGAEQYF. Full variable domain (outside the CDR3, taken from reference TRBV5-8 and TRBJ2-7): EAGVTQSPTHLIKTRGQQATLRCSPISGHTSVYWYQQALGLGLQFLLWYDEGEERNRGNFPPRFSGRQFPNYSSELNVNALELEDSALYLCASSLSGGAEQYFGPGTRLTVT.

The V gene is TRBV15, the J gene TRBJ1-4; D gene uncertain. This CDR3 spans 16 amino acids. With 5 bases removed from V and 8 bases from J, the gap between germline ends came to 21 bases. The V gene's germline CDR1 is LNHNV and CDR2 YYDKDF (reference sequence). The CDR3 sequence: CATSSPLGRSGEKLFF. The DNA for the CDR3 is TGTGCCACCAGCTCCCCCCTTGGGCGATCGGGGGAAAAACTGTTTTTT.

The V gene is TRBV27, the J gene TRBJ2-6; D ambiguous. This CDR3 contains 14 residues. CDR1 is MNHEY and CDR2 is SMNVEV in the germline V gene (reference sequence). V lost 5 bases, J lost 4 bases, and 9 bases lay in between. The CDR3 spells CASSPAAGANVLTF. The CDR3, as DNA: TGTGCCAGCAGTCCCGCGGCGGGGGCCAACGTCCTGACTTTC.

This chain links TRBV10-3 with TRBJ1-6; TRBD1 aligns across 7 bases. The CDR3 is 13 residues long. Trimming cost V 10 bases and J 7 bases; bases outside gene matches: 7. The germline V gene has CDR1 ENHRY and CDR2 SYGVKD. CDR3 coding DNA: TGTGCCACGACTACAGGGGACAATTCACCCCTCCACTTT. It yields the protein CATTTGDNSPLHF.

This clone occurred a few times. The sample has other DNA sequences that encode this CDR3 too. The gene calls are TRBV6-5 and TRBJ2-1; D gene ambiguous. V was cut by 6 bases and J by 7 bases, with 7 bases left in between. The CDR3 sequence is 11 residues long. Germline V gives CDR1 MNHEY, CDR2 SVGAGI. DNA of the CDR3: TGTGCCAGCAGATATAGAAATGAGCAGTTCTTC. Translation: CASRYRNEQFF.

The chain is built from TRBV13 and TRBJ1-2, with 10 nucleotides matching TRBD1. The CDR3 runs to 18 residues. Trimming cost V 4 bases and J 5 bases; bases outside gene matches: 16. Germline lookup yields CDR1 PRHDT and CDR2 FYEKMQ (reference sequence). CDR3 loop: CASSSTTEGQGSEYGYTF. Written as DNA, the CDR3 is TGTGCCAGCAGCTCCACCACCGAGGGACAGGGGAGCGAATATGGCTACACCTTC.

This chain connects TRBV28 to TRBJ2-5, with D perhaps matching TRBD2 (7 bases). Germline CDR1 reads MDHEN; CDR2 reads SYDVKM. Between the trimmed V and J ends, which lost 6 bases and 1 base, there was a span of 12 bases. This CDR3 is 14 amino acids long. The CDR3: CASSGGGLQETQYF. The CDR3 DNA is TGTGCCAGCAGCGGCGGGGGCCTCCAAGAGACCCAGTACTTC.